The T cell receptor beta chain under discussion was sequenced for a study of OX40 agonist ivuxolimab in advanced cancers. The wider study: At 82.7% male, the cohort had a mean age of approximately 64 years, ranging from roughly 20 to 79. Study-wide findings and caveats: In the expanded peripheral T cells, antigen specificity was never determined. Clonal expansion by week 6 occurred in CD4+ and CD8+ blood T cells (at 0.1 to 3.0 mg/kg).

Clones were read by immunoSEQ multiplex PCR, and TCRdb kept only the in-frame ones, dropping some. The sample records approximately 32,000 clones, roughly 86% being singletons. CDR1 and CDR2 from the germline V gene are MDHEN and SYDVKM. The CDR3 contains 17 residues. Trimming removed 2 bases from V and 2 bases from J; junction bases left unmatched: 7. To note about this clone: What it binds is unknown.

Sample: CD4+ or CD8+ T cells sorted from blood, taken in a trial of the OX40 agonist ivuxolimab. The chain employs TRBV28 and TRBJ2-5; 11 bases fit TRBD1. This receptor was obtained from an adult with an advanced solid tumor such as melanoma, head and neck, liver or kidney cancer. Here the CDR3 reads CASSLRLGTGGQETQYF. The CDR3 DNA sequence: TGTGCCAGCAGTTTACGCCTCGGGACAGGGGGACAAGAGACCCAGTACTTC. Full variable domain (remainder filled in from reference TRBV28 and TRBJ2-5): DVKVTQSSRYLVKRTGEKVFLECVQDMDHENMFWYRQDPGLGLRLIYFSYDVKMKEKGDIPEGYSVSREKKERFSLILESASTNQTSMYLCASSLRLGTGGQETQYFGPGTRLLVL.